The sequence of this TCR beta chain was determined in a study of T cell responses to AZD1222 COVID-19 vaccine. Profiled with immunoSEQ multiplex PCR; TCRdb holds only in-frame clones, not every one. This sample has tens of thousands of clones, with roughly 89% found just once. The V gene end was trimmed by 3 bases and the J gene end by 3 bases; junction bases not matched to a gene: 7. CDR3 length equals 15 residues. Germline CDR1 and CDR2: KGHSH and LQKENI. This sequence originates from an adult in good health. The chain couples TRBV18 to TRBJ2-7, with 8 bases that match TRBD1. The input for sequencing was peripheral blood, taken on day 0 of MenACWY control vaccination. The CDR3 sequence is CASSPTDRGSYEQYF. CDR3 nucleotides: TGTGCCAGCTCACCGACAGACAGGGGAAGCTACGAGCAGTACTTC.